The 20 T cell receptor beta chains below were found in one sample sequenced in a study of T cells in women clearing cervical HPV infection. The data were produced by immunoSEQ multiplex PCR, yet TCRdb's version contains in-frame clones alone and is incomplete. The sample includes around 39,000 clones. The sequenced material came from blood buffy coat. The receptors come from a woman between 18 and 75 years old with a cervical HPV16 infection that either progressed to CIN3+ or cleared (not recorded which).

About this clone: The read falls 3 residues short of the CDR3 end, and the missing part is taken from the germline J gene. The chain recombines TRBV14 with TRBJ1-4; 8 bases line up with TRBD1. Germline lookup yields CDR1 SGHDN and CDR2 FVKESK. Trimming took 2 bases from V and 8 from J; bases not matched to a gene: 16. The CDR3 length is 18 residues. The CDR3 protein is CASSQTGQGSRVLEKLFF. The sequenced part of the CDR3 DNA is TGTGCCAGCAGCCAAACTGGACAGGGAAGTAGGGTTCTGGAAAAA.

As for this clone: Coverage ceases 3 residues before the CDR3 finishes, and the germline J gene fills in the end. The rearrangement joins TRBV19 to TRBJ2-4, with TRBD2 identical over 7 bases. CDR3 length: 12 amino acids. The germline CDR1 and CDR2 sequences are LNHDA and SQIVND (reference sequence). The CDR3 DNA, read in part, is TGTGCCAGTAGTGGTGGCGGGGGTAGT. It codes for CASSGGGGS. The full CDR3 is CASSGGGGSQYF.

A note on this clone: The read ends 3 residues early relative to the CDR3; the germline J gene fills the gap. The chain recombines TRBV19 with TRBJ1-4, with D tentatively TRBD1 (5 bases). Trimming shortened V by 5 bases and J by 8 bases, and 12 bases separated the two germline ends. In germline, CDR1 is LNHDA, CDR2 SQIVND (reference sequence). The length of the CDR3 is 13 residues. CDR3 DNA (partial): TGTGCCAGTAGTCCCGGGGGAGGAGAAAAA. It encodes CASSPGGGEK. The complete CDR3 sequence is CASSPGGGEKLFF.

With respect to this clone: The read comes to an end 3 residues before the CDR3 does, leaving the germline J gene to fill in the end. The V and J genes are TRBV20-1 and TRBJ1-6; TRBD1 matches at 8 bases. Per germline, CDR1 DFQATT and CDR2 SNEGSKA (reference sequence). The CDR3 has 15 residues. V shed 6 bases, J shed 7 bases, and the junction held 11 bases outside the gene matches. CDR3: CSAIGQGFGNSPLHF. CDR3 DNA (partial): TGCAGTGCGATCGGACAGGGATTTGGGAATTCACCC.

Note on this clone: The read falls 3 residues short of the CDR3 end, and the missing part is taken from the germline J gene. This rearrangement joins TRBV5-1 to TRBJ2-2; D unresolved. Germline V gives CDR1 SGHRS, CDR2 YFSETQ. The CDR3 consists of 14 residues. CDR3 amino acids: CASSLRSNNSPLFF. The covered CDR3 bases are TGCGCCAGCAGCTTGCGGTCTAATAATTCACCG.

A word on this clone: The read is 3 residues too short to cover the CDR3 end, so that end is filled in from the germline J gene. This chain connects TRBV7-3 to TRBJ1-6; 9 nucleotides line up with TRBD1. V lost 5 bases to trimming and J lost 5 bases; unmatched junction nucleotides: 4. The CDR3 runs to 15 residues. Germline V gene sequence: CDR1 SGHTA, CDR2 FQGTGA. CDR3 bases read: TGTGCCAGCAGCAAGGGACAGGGCGATAATTCACCC. Translated, it gives CASSKGQGDNSP. The whole CDR3 is CASSKGQGDNSPLHF. The full variable domain, rest sourced from reference TRBV7-3 and TRBJ1-6, is GAGVSQTPSNKVTEKGKYVELRCDPISGHTALYWYRQSLGQGPEFLIYFQGTGAADDSGLPNDRFFAVRPEGSVSTLKIQRTERGDSAVYLCASSKGQGDNSPLHFGNGTRLTVT.

Partial CDR3 DNA: TGTGCCAGCAGCTTTCACGGACAGCTCACTGAA. It translates to CASSFHGQLTE. The CDR3 in full is CASSFHGQLTEAFF. The genes are TRBV14 and TRBJ1-1, with TRBD1 as a possible D gene (6 bases). The CDR3 is cut off 3 residues early in the read; its end comes from the germline J gene. CDR3 length equals 14 residues. Trimming pared 5 bases from V and 4 bases from J, leaving 14 bases between. From germline, CDR1 is SGHDN and CDR2 FVKESK.

The CDR3 bases that were read are TGTGCCAGCAGCGTTATCCCAGCGTTGCACATT. Encoded protein: CASSVIPALHI. The whole CDR3 is CASSVIPALHIQYF. The chain combines TRBV5-6 with TRBJ2-4, with D uncertain. The read stops 3 residues short of the end of the CDR3; the missing end is completed from the germline J gene. The CDR3 is 14 amino acids. The V gene lost 4 bases and the J gene lost 8 bases, with 16 bases spanning the gap. Germline CDR1 reads SGHDT; CDR2 reads YYEEEE.

About this clone: One junction end disagrees with the germline gene, perhaps due to a read error. The sample has other DNA sequences that encode this CDR3 too. CDR3 region: CASSLGQIPGNTIYF. The DNA read from the CDR3 is TGCGCCAGCAGCTTGGGACAGATCCCCGGAAACACT. V gene TRBV5-1 combines with J gene TRBJ1-3; possibly TRBD1 for D (5 bases). The sequenced fragment ends 3 residues before the CDR3 boundary, so the rest is inferred from the germline J gene. The CDR3 has 15 residues. The germline V gene has CDR1 SGHRS and CDR2 YFSETQ. The full variable domain, in which reference TRBV5-1 and TRBJ1-3 provide the parts outside the CDR3, is KAGVTQTPRYLIKTRGQQVTLSCSPISGHRSVSWYQQTPGQGLQFLFEYFSETQRNKGNFPGRFSGRQFSNSRSEMNVSTLELGDSALYLCASSLGQIPGNTIYFGEGSWLTVV.

Notes on this clone: Coverage ceases 3 residues before the CDR3 finishes, and the germline J gene fills in the end. The J gene is TRBJ1-1, the V gene TRBV2, with TRBD1 as a possible D gene (6 bases). Germline V CDR1 and CDR2: SNHLY, FYNNEI. The CDR3 sequence is 14 residues long. The ends were cut back, 6 bases at V and 4 bases at J, with 15 bases in the middle. CDR3 amino acids: CASRDTGQSTEAFF. The CDR3 DNA, read in part, is TGTGCCAGCAGAGATACAGGGCAATCCACTGAA.

Partial CDR3 DNA: TGTGCCAGCAGTCAACTCGGGTACGAG. Translation gives CASSQLGYE. The whole CDR3 sequence reads CASSQLGYEQYF. This chain connects TRBV28 to TRBJ2-7; D is ambiguous. From the germline J gene comes the end of the CDR3, since the read stops 3 residues before it. The CDR3 contains 12 residues. CDR1 and CDR2 (germline): MDHEN, SYDVKM. V was shortened by 5 bases and J by 4 bases, with 9 bases between the two germline ends. Variable domain in full (rest from reference TRBV28 and TRBJ2-7): DVKVTQSSRYLVKRTGEKVFLECVQDMDHENMFWYRQDPGLGLRLIYFSYDVKMKEKGDIPEGYSVSREKKERFSLILESASTNQTSMYLCASSQLGYEQYFGPGTRLTVT.

Worth noting for this clone: The read is 3 residues too short to cover the CDR3 end, so that end is filled in from the germline J gene. This chain links TRBV7-9 with TRBJ2-7; D remains unclear. The length of the CDR3 is 15 residues. The V end was cut by 4 bases, the J end by 1 base, with 14 bases between. The germline V gene has CDR1 SEHNR and CDR2 FQNEAQ (reference sequence). This CDR3 reads CASSYVGSSSYEQYF. The part of the CDR3 DNA that was read is TGTGCCAGCAGCTATGTGGGTAGCTCTTCCTACGAG.

Of note for this clone: The read is 3 residues too short to cover the CDR3 end, so that end is filled in from the germline J gene. V and J are TRBV20-1 and TRBJ1-6; 8 nucleotides align to TRBD1. Germline CDR1 is DFQATT and CDR2 is SNEGSKA (reference sequence). The CDR3 runs 15 residues. V was clipped by 4 bases and J by 4 bases; unmatched bases: 6. The sequenced part of the CDR3 DNA is TGCAGTGCTAAAACAGGGGGTGTTTATAATTCACCC. Its translation: CSAKTGGVYNSP. The full CDR3 reads CSAKTGGVYNSPLHF.

Concerning this clone itself: The read ends 3 residues early relative to the CDR3; the germline J gene fills the gap. The J gene is TRBJ2-2, the V gene TRBV7-6; TRBD2 might be the D (6 bases). This CDR3 region has 15 residues. Looked up from germline, CDR1 is SGHVS and CDR2 is FNYEAQ. V dropped 2 bases and J dropped 0 bases, with 7 bases sitting between them. CDR3 bases read: TGTGCCAGCAGCTTATTAGCGGCGAACACCGGGGAG. Translated, it gives CASSLLAANTGE. The whole CDR3 protein is CASSLLAANTGELFF. The full variable domain, completed using reference TRBV7-6 and TRBJ2-2, is GAGVSQSPRYKVTKRGQDVALRCDPISGHVSLYWYRQALGQGPEFLTYFNYEAQQDKSGLPNDRFSAERPEGSISTLTIQRTEQRDSAMYRCASSLLAANTGELFFGEGSRLTVL.

Points on this clone: The read ends 3 residues before the CDR3 terminus; that terminus is restored from the germline J gene. The chain recombines TRBV2 with TRBJ2-1, with TRBD2 matching over 7 bases. The trim removed 8 bases at V and 7 bases at J, leaving 8 bases unmatched. Germline V gene data show CDR1 as SNHLY and CDR2 as FYNNEI. The CDR3 length is 13 residues. CDR3 sequence: CASDTSALNEQFF. The CDR3 DNA, read in part, is TGTGCCAGCGACACTAGCGCTTTAAATGAG.

A word on this clone: The missing CDR3 end, 3 residues past where the read stops, is filled in from the germline J gene. The V call is TRBV29-1, the J call TRBJ2-3, with 7 bases aligning to TRBD1. The germline V gene has CDR1 SQVTM and CDR2 ANQGSEA. CDR3 size: 16 residues. Trimming at V came to 2 bases and at J to 7 bases, leaving 15 bases not matched to a gene. The CDR3 sequence is CSVEPQGVLVSYTQYF. The CDR3 DNA, read in part, is TGCAGCGTTGAACCCCAGGGGGTACTCGTCAGTTATACG.

Points on this clone: Sequencing ends 3 residues short of the CDR3 end; the germline J gene provides the rest. The rearrangement uses TRBV27 and TRBJ1-4; possibly TRBD1 for D (5 bases). The CDR3 has 16 amino acids. CDR1 MNHEY and CDR2 SMNVEV come from the germline V gene (reference sequence). V was clipped by 7 bases and J by 5 bases, with 20 bases between them. This CDR3 reads CASTLSQAYANEKLFF. Partial CDR3 DNA: TGTGCCAGCACCCTATCACAGGCATACGCGAATGAAAAA.

With respect to this clone: The CDR3 is cut off 3 residues early in the read; its end comes from the germline J gene. The chain links TRBV6-1 to TRBJ2-4, with D perhaps TRBD1 (5 bases). Germline CDR1 MNHNS, CDR2 SASEGT. The length of the CDR3 is 15 residues. The CDR3 here is CASSGSGAYNQPQYF. The covered CDR3 bases are TGTGCCAGCAGTGGCTCTGGGGCCTACAATCAGCCT.

With respect to this clone: The read is 3 residues too short to cover the CDR3 end, so that end is filled in from the germline J gene. This chain uses TRBV2 with TRBJ1-1; D gene unclear. Germline CDR1 and CDR2: SNHLY and FYNNEI. V shed 7 bases and J shed 3 bases, with 15 bases lying between them. The CDR3 totals 14 residues. CDR3 bases read: TGTGCCAGCATAGCCCCCCGAAGGTACACTGAA. Translation: CASIAPRRYTE. In full, the CDR3 is CASIAPRRYTEAFF. Full variable domain (rest looked up from reference TRBV2 and TRBJ1-1): EPEVTQTPSHQVTQMGQEVILRCVPISNHLYFYWYRQILGQKVEFLVSFYNNEISEKSEIFDDQFSVERPDGSNFTLKIRSTKLEDSAMYFCASIAPRRYTEAFFGQGTRLTVV.

In the case of this clone: This same CDR3 is encoded by further DNA sequences in the sample. CDR3 in amino acids: CASSIRRGETQYF. The sequenced CDR3 bases are TGTGCCAGTAGTATCCGGAGGGGAGAGACC. The chain uses TRBV19 and TRBJ2-5, with D possibly being TRBD2 (6 bases). The sequenced fragment ends 3 residues before the CDR3 boundary, so the rest is inferred from the germline J gene. The germline V and J ends were trimmed by 3 bases and 4 bases, with 9 bases remaining between them. There are 13 residues in the CDR3. CDR1 and CDR2 from the germline V gene are LNHDA and SQIVND (reference sequence).